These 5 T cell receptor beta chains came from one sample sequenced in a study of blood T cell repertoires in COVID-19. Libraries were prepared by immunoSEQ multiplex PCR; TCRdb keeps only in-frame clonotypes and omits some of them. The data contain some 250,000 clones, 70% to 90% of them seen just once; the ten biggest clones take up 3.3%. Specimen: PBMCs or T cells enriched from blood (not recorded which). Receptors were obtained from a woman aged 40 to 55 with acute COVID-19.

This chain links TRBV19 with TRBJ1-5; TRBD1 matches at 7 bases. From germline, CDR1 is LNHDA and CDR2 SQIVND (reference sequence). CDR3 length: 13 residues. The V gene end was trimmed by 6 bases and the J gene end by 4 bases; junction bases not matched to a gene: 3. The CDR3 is CASSDRVNQPQHF. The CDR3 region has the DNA TGTGCCAGTAGCGACAGGGTTAATCAGCCCCAGCATTTT.

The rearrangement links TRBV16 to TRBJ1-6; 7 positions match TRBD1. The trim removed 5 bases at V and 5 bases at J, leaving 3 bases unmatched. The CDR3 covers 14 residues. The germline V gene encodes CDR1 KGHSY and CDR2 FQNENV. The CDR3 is CASSTGTDNSPLHF. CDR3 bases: TGTGCCAGCAGCACCGGGACAGATAATTCACCCCTCCACTTT.

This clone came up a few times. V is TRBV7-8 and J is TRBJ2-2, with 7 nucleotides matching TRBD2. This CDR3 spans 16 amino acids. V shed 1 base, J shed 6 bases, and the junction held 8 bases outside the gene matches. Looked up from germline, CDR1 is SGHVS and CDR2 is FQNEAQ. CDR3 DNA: TGTGCCAGCAGCTTAGGTGCGGGAGCGGGGCCCGGGGAGCTGTTTTTT. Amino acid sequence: CASSLGAGAGPGELFF.

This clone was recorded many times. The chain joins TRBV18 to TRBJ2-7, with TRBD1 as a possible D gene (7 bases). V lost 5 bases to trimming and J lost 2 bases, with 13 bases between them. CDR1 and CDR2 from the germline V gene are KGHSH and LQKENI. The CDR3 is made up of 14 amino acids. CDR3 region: CASSARDRTYEQYF. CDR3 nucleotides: TGTGCCAGCTCAGCGCGGGACAGAACCTACGAGCAGTACTTC.

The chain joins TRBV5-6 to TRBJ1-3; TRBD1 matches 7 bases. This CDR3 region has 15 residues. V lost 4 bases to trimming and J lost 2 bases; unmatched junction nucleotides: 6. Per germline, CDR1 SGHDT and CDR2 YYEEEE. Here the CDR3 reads CASSQPDRAGNTIYF. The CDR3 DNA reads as TGTGCCAGCAGCCAGCCCGACAGGGCTGGAAACACCATATATTTT.